Described below is a single TCR beta chain sequence and its context. The data originate from a study of blood T cell repertoires in COVID-19. Study as a whole: PBMCs, B-cell-depleted T cells, or T cells were the source of the cDNA or gDNA that made up the material.

Enrollment of patients from Seattle took place during active infection, with longitudinal follow-up. Here immunoSEQ multiplex PCR was the method, and the copy in TCRdb shows in-frame clones only, minus some. The sample holds 150,000 to 200,000 clones, roughly nine tenths seen once. Germline-derived CDR1 and CDR2 are MNHEY and SVGEGT. CDR3 size: 15 residues. V lost 0 bases and J lost 5; bases outside the gene matches: 6. This clonotype was obtained from a woman aged 60-75 years with COVID-19, enrolled during active disease. J is TRBJ2-7 and V is TRBV6-2 or TRBV6-3, with 8 bases matching TRBD2. Sequencing was done on a sample of peripheral blood. The CDR3 DNA sequence: TGTGCCAGCAGTTACTCCGGAGCGGGAGTTGACGAGCAGTACTTC. Its protein is CASSYSGAGVDEQYF.